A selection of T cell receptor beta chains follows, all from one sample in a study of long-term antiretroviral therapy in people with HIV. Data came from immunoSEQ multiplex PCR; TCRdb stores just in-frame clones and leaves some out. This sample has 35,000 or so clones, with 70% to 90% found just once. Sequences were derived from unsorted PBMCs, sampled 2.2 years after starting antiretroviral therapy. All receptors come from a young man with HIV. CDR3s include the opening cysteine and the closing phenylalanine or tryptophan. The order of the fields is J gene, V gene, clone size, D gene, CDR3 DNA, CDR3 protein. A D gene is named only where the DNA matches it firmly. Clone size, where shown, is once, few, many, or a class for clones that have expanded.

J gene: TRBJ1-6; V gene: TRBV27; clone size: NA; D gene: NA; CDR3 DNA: TGTGCCAGCAGTCCGCCTCCGGGGCAGACAAATAATTCACCCCTCCACTTT; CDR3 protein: CASSPPPGQTNNSPLHF
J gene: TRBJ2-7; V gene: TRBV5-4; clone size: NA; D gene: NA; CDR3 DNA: TGTGCCAGCAGCCTTGACAGCCCCTACGAGCAGTACTTC; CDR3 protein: CASSLDSPYEQYF
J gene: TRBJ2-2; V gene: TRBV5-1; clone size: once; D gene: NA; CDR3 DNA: TGCGCCAGCAGCTTGGTACAGATCTCCGGGGAGCTGTTTTTT; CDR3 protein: CASSLVQISGELFF
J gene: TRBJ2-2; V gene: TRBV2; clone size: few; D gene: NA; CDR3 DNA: TGTGCCAGCAGGACGGACAGTAAGGAGCTGTTTTTT; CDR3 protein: CASRTDSKELFF
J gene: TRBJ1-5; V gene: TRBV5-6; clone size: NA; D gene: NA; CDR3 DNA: TGTGCCAGCAGCACTGGGACAAAGAATCAGCCCCAGCATTTT; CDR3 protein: CASSTGTKNQPQHF
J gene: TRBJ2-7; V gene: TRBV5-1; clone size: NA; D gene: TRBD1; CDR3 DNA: TGCGCCAGCAGCTTGAGGTCAGGGGGCGCCGGGTACGAGCAGTACTTC; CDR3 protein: CASSLRSGGAGYEQYF
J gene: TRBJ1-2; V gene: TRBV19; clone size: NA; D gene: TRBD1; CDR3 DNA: TGTGCCAGTAGCAACAACCGGGACAGGGGGCGGATTAGCTACACCTTC; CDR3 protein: CASSNNRDRGRISYTF
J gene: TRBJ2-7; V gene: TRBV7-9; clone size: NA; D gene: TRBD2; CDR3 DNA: TGTGCCAGCAGCCCAAAGCGGGGGGGTCTCTACGAGCAGTACTTC; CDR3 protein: CASSPKRGGLYEQYF
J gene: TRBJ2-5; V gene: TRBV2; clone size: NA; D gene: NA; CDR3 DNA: TGTGCCAGCAGTTGGGTTGGGGAGACCCAGTACTTC; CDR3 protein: CASSWVGETQYF
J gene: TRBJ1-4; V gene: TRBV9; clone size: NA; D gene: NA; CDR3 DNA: TGTGCCAGCAGCGTAGATTTGAGTGAAAAACTGTTTTTT; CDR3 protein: CASSVDLSEKLFF
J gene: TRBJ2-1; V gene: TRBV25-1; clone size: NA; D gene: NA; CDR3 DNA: TGTGCCAGCAGTGATCAGGGGCTAGCCCATGAGCAGTTCTTC; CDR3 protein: CASSDQGLAHEQFF
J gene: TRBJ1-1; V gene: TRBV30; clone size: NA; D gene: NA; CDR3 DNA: TGTGCCTGGAGTTCGCCGGGGTCTCCTCACCTTTTGAACACTGAAGCTTTCTTT; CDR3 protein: CAWSSPGSPHLLNTEAFF
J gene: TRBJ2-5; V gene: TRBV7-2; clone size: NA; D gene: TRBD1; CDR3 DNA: TGTGCCAGCAGCGACAGGGGCCGGGGAGAGACCCAGTACTTC; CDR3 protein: CASSDRGRGETQYF
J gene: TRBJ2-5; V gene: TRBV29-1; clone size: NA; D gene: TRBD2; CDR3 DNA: TGCAGCGTTGAGGGACTAGCGGGAGAGACCCAGTACTTC; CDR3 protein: CSVEGLAGETQYF
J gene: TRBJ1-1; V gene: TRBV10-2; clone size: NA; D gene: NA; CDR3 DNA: TGCGCCAGTTTCCACGGGACTGAAGCTTTCTTT; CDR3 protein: CASFHGTEAFF
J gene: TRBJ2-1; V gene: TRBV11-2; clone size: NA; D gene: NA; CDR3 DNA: TGTGCCAGCAGCCCGCCCCTGGTCGTCGAGCAGTTCTTC; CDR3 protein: CASSPPLVVEQFF
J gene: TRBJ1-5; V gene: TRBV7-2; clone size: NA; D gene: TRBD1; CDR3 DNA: TGTGCCAGCAGCCCGACAGGGGATCAGCCCCAGCATTTT; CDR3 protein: CASSPTGDQPQHF
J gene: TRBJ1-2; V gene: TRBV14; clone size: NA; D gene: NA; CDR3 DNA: TGTGCCAGCAGCCGGGCGGGAGGGTACTATGGCTACACCTTC; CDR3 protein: CASSRAGGYYGYTF
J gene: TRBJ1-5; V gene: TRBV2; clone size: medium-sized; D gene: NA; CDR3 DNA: TGTGCCAGCTGCTCCAGCTACAATCAGCCCCAGCATTTT; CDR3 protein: CASCSSYNQPQHF
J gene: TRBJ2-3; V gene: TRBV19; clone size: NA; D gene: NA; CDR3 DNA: TGTGCCACCAAACGCGTTTGGGGCACAGATACGCAGTATTTT; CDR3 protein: CATKRVWGTDTQYF
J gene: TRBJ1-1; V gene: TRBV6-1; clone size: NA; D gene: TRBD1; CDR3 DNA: TGTGCCAGCAGATCAGGACAGGGGAGGAAAGCTTTCTTT; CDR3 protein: CASRSGQGRKAFF
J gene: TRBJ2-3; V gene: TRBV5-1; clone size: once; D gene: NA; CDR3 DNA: TGCGCCAGCAGCGCAGGAGATACGCAGTATTTT; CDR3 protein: CASSAGDTQYF
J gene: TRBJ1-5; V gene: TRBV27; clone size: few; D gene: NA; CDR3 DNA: TGTGCCAGCAGTTTATCCGGGGGAGCGGGGAATCAGCCCCAGCATTTT; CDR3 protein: CASSLSGGAGNQPQHF
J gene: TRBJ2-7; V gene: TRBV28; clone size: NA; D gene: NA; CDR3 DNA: TGTGCCAGCAGAGGGGCCAGCTCCTACGAGCAGTACTTC; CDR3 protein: CASRGASSYEQYF
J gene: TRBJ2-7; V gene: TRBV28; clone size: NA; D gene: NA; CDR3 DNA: TGTGCCAGCACCCCTGACCCAACCGTTCCCAACTACGAGCAGTACTTC; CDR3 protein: CASTPDPTVPNYEQYF
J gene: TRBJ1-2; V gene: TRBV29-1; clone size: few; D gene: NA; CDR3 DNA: TGCAGCGTTAACAGGGCCTATGGCTACACCTTC; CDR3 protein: CSVNRAYGYTF
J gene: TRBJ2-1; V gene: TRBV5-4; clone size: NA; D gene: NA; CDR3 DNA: TGTGCCAGCAGCTTTGAGTTGTCGCATGAGCAGTTCTTC; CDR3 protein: CASSFELSHEQFF
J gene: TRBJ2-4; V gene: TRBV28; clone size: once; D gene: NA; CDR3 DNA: TGTGCCAGCAGTTTACGTCTGACATCCAAAAACATTCAGTACTTC; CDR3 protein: CASSLRLTSKNIQYF
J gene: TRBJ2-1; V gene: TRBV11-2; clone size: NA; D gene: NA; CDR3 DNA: TGTGCCAGCAGCCTACTCCCCGACGGCCGATACAATGAGCAGTTCTTC; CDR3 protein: CASSLLPDGRYNEQFF
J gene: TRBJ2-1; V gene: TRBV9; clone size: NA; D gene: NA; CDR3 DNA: TGTGCCAGCAGCGTAGAATGGAGGCATGAGCAGTTCTTC; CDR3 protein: CASSVEWRHEQFF
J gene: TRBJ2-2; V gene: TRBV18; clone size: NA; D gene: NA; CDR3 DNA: TGTGCCAGCTCACCACCATCACTTACGAACACCGGGGAGCTGTTTTTT; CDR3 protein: CASSPPSLTNTGELFF
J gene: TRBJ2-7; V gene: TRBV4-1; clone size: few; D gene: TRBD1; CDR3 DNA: TGCGCCAGCAGCCAAACAGGGGGCTACGAGCAGTACTTC; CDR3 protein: CASSQTGGYEQYF
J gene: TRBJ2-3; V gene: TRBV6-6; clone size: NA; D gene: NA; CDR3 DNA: TGTGCCTGCGGGGCCCCCACAGATACGCAGTATTTT; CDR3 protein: CACGAPTDTQYF
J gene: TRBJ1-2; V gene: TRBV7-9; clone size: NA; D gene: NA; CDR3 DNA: TGTGCCAGCAGCTTAACAGGGTCAGGATATGGCTACACCTTC; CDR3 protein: CASSLTGSGYGYTF
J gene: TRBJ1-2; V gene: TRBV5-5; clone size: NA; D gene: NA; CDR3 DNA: TGTGCCAGCAGCCCAACATCTTCTAGGGGCTACACCTTC; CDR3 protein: CASSPTSSRGYTF